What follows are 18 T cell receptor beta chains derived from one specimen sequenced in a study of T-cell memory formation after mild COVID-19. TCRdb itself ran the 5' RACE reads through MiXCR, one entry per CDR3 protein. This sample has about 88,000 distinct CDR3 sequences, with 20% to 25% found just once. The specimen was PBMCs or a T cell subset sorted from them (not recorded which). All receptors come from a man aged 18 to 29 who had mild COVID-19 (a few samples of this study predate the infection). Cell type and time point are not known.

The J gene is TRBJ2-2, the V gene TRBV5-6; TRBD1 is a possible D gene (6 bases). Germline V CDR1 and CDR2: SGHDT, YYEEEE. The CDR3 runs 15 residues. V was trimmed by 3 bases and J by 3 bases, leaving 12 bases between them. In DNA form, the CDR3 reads TGTGCCAGCAGCTGGGCAGGGGCAGACACCGGGGAGCTGTTTTTT. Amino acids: CASSWAGADTGELFF.

The CDR3 region is CASSLGAGNTGELFF. The DNA for the CDR3 is TGTGCCAGCAGCTTAGGGGCAGGGAATACCGGGGAGCTGTTTTTT. V usage is TRBV7-6 and J usage is TRBJ2-2; D possibly corresponds to TRBD1 (5 bases). This CDR3 comprises 15 residues. The germline gives CDR1 SGHVS, CDR2 FNYEAQ. V gave up 1 base and J gave up 5 bases, with 11 bases separating them. Variable domain in full (rest from reference TRBV7-6 and TRBJ2-2): GAGVSQSPRYKVTKRGQDVALRCDPISGHVSLYWYRQALGQGPEFLTYFNYEAQQDKSGLPNDRFSAERPEGSISTLTIQRTEQRDSAMYRCASSLGAGNTGELFFGEGSRLTVL.

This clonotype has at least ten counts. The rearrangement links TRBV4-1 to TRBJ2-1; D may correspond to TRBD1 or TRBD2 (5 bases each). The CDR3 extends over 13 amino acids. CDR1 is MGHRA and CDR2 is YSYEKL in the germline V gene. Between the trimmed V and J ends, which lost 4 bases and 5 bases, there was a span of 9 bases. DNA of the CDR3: TGCGCCAGCAGCCGGGACGTAGACAATGAGCAGTTCTTC. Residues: CASSRDVDNEQFF.

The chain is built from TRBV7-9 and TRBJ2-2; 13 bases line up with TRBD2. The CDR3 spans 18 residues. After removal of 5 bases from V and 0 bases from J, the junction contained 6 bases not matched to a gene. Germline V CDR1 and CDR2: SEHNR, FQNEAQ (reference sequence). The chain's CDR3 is CASSPKTSGGPNTGELFF. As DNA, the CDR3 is TGTGCCAGCAGCCCGAAGACTAGCGGGGGGCCGAACACCGGGGAGCTGTTTTTT.

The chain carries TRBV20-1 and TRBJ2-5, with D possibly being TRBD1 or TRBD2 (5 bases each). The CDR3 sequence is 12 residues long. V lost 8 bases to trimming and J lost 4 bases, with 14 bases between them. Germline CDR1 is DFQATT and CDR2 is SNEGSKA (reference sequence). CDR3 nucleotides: TGCAGTACGCCCGGGGCGCGAGAGACCCAGTACTTC. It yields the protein CSTPGARETQYF.

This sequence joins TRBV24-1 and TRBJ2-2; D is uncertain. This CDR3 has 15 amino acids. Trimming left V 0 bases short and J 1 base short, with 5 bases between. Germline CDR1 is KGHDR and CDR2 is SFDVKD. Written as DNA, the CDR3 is TGTGCCACCAGTGATTTGAACCAGAACACCGGGGAGCTGTTTTTT. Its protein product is CATSDLNQNTGELFF.

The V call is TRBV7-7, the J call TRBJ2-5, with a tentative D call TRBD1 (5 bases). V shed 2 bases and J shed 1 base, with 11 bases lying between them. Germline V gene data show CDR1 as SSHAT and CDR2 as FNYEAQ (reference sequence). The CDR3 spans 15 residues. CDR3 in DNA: TGTGCCAGCAGCTTAATATCAAGGGGCCAAGAGACCCAGTACTTC. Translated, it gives CASSLISRGQETQYF.

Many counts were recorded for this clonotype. The CDR3 bases are TGTGCCAGCAGCTTAGGTAGGTTGGCTGAGCAGTTCTTC. Encoded protein: CASSLGRLAEQFF. The V and J genes are TRBV7-2 and TRBJ2-1, with unresolved D. The CDR3 totals 13 residues. V lost 1 base to trimming and J lost 9 bases, with 10 bases between them. CDR1 and CDR2 from the germline V gene are SGHTA and FQGNSA. The variable domain in full, with the rest retrieved from reference TRBV7-2 and TRBJ2-1, is GAGVSQSPSNKVTEKGKDVELRCDPISGHTALYWYRQSLGQGLEFLIYFQGNSAPDKSGLPSDRFSAERTGGSVSTLTIQRTQQEDSAVYLCASSLGRLAEQFFGPGTRLTVL.

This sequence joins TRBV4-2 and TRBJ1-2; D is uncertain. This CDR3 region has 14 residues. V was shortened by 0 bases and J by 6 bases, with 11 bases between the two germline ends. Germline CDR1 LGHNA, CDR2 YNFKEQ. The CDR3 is CASSQEGSWDGYTF. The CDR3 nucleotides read TGTGCCAGCAGCCAAGAGGGATCGTGGGATGGCTACACCTTC.

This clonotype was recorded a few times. CDR3 nucleotide sequence: TGTGCCACCAGCACCGGACAGGATGGCGGCTACACCTTC. Translated, it gives CATSTGQDGGYTF. The rearrangement links TRBV15 to TRBJ1-2; 7 bases match TRBD1. The length of the CDR3 is 13 residues. Trimming removed 4 bases from V and 8 bases from J; junction bases left unmatched: 7. Germline lookup yields CDR1 LNHNV and CDR2 YYDKDF (reference sequence).

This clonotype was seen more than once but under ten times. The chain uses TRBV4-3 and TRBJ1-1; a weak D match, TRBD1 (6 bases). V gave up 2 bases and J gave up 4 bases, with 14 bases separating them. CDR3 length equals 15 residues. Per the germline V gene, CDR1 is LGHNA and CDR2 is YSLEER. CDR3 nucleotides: TGCGCCAGCAGCCAAAATCCCCAGGGGATCACTGAAGCTTTCTTT. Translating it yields CASSQNPQGITEAFF.

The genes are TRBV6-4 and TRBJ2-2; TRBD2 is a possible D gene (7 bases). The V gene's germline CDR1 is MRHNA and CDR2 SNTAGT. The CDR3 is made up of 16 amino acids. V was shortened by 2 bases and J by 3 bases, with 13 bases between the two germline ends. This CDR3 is CASSDPREGDTGELFF. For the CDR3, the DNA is TGTGCCAGCAGTGACCCCAGGGAGGGGGACACCGGGGAGCTGTTTTTT.

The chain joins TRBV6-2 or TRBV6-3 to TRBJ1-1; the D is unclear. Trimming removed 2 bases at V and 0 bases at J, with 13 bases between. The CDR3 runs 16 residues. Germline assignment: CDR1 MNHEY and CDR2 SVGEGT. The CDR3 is CASSYPILQLNTEAFF. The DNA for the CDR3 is TGTGCCAGCAGTTACCCCATTTTGCAGTTGAACACTGAAGCTTTCTTT.

This CDR3 is CASAFRGPGELFF. CDR3 DNA sequence: TGTGCCAGCGCCTTTCGGGGTCCCGGGGAGCTGTTTTTT. The J gene is TRBJ2-2, the V gene TRBV27, with D perhaps matching TRBD2 (5 bases). The V gene's germline CDR1 is MNHEY and CDR2 SMNVEV (reference sequence). V was pared by 8 bases and J by 6 bases, with 13 bases between. The CDR3 consists of 13 residues.

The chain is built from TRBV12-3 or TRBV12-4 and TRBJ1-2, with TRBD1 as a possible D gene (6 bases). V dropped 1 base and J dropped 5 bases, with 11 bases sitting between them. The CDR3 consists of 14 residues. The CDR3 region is CASSLVQGTYGYTF. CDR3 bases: TGTGCCAGCAGTTTAGTCCAGGGGACGTATGGCTACACCTTC.

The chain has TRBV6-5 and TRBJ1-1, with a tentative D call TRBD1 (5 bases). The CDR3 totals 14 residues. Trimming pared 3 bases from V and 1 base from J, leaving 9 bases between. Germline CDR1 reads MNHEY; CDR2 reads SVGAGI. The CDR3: CASSYGDGNTEAFF. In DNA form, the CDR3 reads TGTGCCAGCAGTTATGGGGACGGGAACACTGAAGCTTTCTTT.

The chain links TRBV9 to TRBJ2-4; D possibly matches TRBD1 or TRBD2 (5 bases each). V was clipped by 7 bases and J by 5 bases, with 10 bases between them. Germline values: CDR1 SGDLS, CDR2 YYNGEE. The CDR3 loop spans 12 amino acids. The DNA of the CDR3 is TGTGCCAGCTTGGGGACGGAAAACATTCAGTACTTC. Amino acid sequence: CASLGTENIQYF.

CDR3 amino acids: CASSETDTQYF. Written as DNA, the CDR3 is TGTGCCAGCAGTGAAACAGATACGCAGTATTTT. The rearrangement uses TRBV7-9 and TRBJ2-3; D not resolved. V was pared by 6 bases and J by 3 bases, with 4 bases between. The CDR3 covers 11 residues. Per the germline V gene, CDR1 is SEHNR and CDR2 is FQNEAQ (reference sequence).